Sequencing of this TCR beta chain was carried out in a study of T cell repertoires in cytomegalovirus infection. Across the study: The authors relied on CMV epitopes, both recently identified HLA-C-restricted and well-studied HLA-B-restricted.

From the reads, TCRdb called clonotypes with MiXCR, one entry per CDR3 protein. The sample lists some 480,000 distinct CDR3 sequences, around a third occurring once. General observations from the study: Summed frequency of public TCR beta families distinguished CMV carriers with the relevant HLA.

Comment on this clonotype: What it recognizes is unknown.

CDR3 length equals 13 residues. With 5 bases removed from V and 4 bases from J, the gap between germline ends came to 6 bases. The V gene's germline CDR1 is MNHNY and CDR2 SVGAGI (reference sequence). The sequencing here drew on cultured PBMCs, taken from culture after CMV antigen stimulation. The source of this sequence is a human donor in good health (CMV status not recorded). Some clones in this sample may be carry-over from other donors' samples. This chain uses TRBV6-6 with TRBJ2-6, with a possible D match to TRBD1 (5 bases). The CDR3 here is CASSNRGANVLTF. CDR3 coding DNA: TGTGCCAGCAGTAACAGGGGGGCCAACGTCCTGACTTTC.